This T cell receptor beta chain appears in the sequencing data of a study of T cell repertoires in cytomegalovirus infection. Study as a whole: Shared public TCR beta signatures pointed to both CMV infection and a matching HLA type. Whole-study findings and limits: Predominance within the ex vivo response was attributable to HLA-C-restricted CMV-specific TCR beta clonotypes. The study identified carriers of CMV plus the relevant HLA from cumulative public TCR beta family frequency.

This clonotype was seen a handful of times. What it binds is unknown. From germline, CDR1 is MDHEN and CDR2 SYDVKM. Trimming left V 5 bases short and J 9 bases short, with 17 bases between. The CDR3 is made up of 14 amino acids. TCRdb re-derived calls from the reads in MiXCR, one entry per CDR3 protein. Among some 320,000 distinct CDR3 sequences listed, 29% were seen once. V is TRBV28 and J is TRBJ2-1; D is uncertain. The receptor was derived from a human donor in good health (CMV status not recorded). Some clones in this sample may be carry-over from other donors' samples. Material: cultured PBMCs, obtained from culture after CMV antigen stimulation. The CDR3 here is CASSPPGIVGEQFF. The CDR3 DNA follows: TGTGCCAGCAGTCCGCCCGGAATAGTTGGTGAGCAGTTCTTC.